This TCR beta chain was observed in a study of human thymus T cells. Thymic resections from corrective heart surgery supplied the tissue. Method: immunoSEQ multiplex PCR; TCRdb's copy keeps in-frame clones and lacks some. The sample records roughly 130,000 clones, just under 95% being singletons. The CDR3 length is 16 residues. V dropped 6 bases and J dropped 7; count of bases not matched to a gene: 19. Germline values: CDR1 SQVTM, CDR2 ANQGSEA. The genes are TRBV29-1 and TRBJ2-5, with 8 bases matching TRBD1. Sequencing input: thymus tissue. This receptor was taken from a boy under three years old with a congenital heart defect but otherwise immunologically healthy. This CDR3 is CSVPGTGRWGMRTQYF. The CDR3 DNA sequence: TGCAGCGTGCCCGGGACAGGACGCTGGGGTATGCGGACCCAGTACTTC.